This TCR beta chain was observed in a study of blood T cells in healthy people across ages. Primed by a sample-barcoded 5' primer and a J-beta primer mix, a second PCR proceeded for 7 to 11 cycles. From the 5' RACE reads, TCRdb called clonotypes with MiXCR, one entry per CDR3 protein. The sample yields some 780,000 distinct CDR3 sequences, just over 55% seen once. This CDR3 contains 13 residues. With 6 bases removed from V and 10 bases from J, the gap between germline ends came to 16 bases. Germline-derived CDR1 and CDR2 are DFQATT and SNEGSKA (reference sequence). Findings and limits, study-wide: Both naive CD4+ cell counts and diversity were greater in long-lived donors than in aged donors.

Each sample had at least 7 million PBMCs isolated. This clonotype is a singleton in its sample. Its matching antigen is unknown. The origin of this receptor is a man aged 35 to 55 in good health. The J gene is TRBJ1-6, the V gene TRBV20-1; possible D gene TRBD1, 6 bases. The sample comprised blood. CDR3 sequence reads: CSASGGLGSPLHF. The CDR3 DNA reads TGCAGTGCATCGGGGGGCCTTGGGTCACCCCTCCACTTT.